The rows below give T cell receptor beta chains drawn from one sample of a study of T cell responses to AZD1222 COVID-19 vaccine. Assay used: immunoSEQ multiplex PCR; TCRdb lists only in-frame clones, some missing. The sample has about 150,000 clones, 90% seen once. The specimen was peripheral blood, collected on day 0 of AZD1222 vaccination. These receptor sequences come from an adult in good health. Both conserved end residues are part of each CDR3. The order of the fields is CDR3 DNA, CDR3 protein, V gene, J gene, clone size, D gene. D genes are given only for firm matches. Expanded clones are given a class, and other clones once, few, many or no size at all.

TGTGCCAGCAGTACTGGCAGCTCCTTCACAGATACGCAGTATTTT	CASSTGSSFTDTQYF	TRBV6-2/TRBV6-3	TRBJ2-3	NA	NA
TGTGCCTGGAACCGGCCCCCTGGTGCACCCCTCCACTTT	CAWNRPPGAPLHF	TRBV30	TRBJ1-6	NA	NA
TGTGCCAGCGCTATACTTCAGGGGGGCATGGACGGAAACACCATATATTTT	CASAILQGGMDGNTIYF	TRBV7-9	TRBJ1-3	NA	TRBD1
TGTGCCAGCAAGACCGGACTAGCGGGAGGCGGTAGCACAGATACGCAGTATTTT	CASKTGLAGGGSTDTQYF	TRBV28	TRBJ2-3	NA	TRBD2
TGTGCCAGCAGTTCGGACTACTACAATGAGCAGTTCTTC	CASSSDYYNEQFF	TRBV7-7	TRBJ2-1	NA	NA
TGTGCCAGCAGTGAAGCGCTTGGGGGAGTGACCGGGGAGCTGTTTTTT	CASSEALGGVTGELFF	TRBV2	TRBJ2-2	NA	NA
TGTGCCAGCAGCGGACTAGCGGGGGCCGGGGCCGGGGAGCTGTTTTTT	CASSGLAGAGAGELFF	TRBV2	TRBJ2-2	NA	TRBD2
TGTGCCAGTAAGGTTAGCGGGTCGGAAGAGACCCAGTACTTC	CASKVSGSEETQYF	TRBV19	TRBJ2-5	NA	TRBD2
TGTGCCAGCAGCTTAGTCCTCCTCAACACCGGGGAGCTGTTTTTT	CASSLVLLNTGELFF	TRBV11-2	TRBJ2-2	NA	NA
TGTGCCAGCAGCCCAATAGGAGGGGAGGTGAACACTGAAGCTTTCTTT	CASSPIGGEVNTEAFF	TRBV25-1	TRBJ1-1	NA	NA
TGCAGTGCTAGTTCTAGCGGGAGTTTCACAGATACGCAGTATTTT	CSASSSGSFTDTQYF	TRBV20-1	TRBJ2-3	NA	TRBD2
TGTGCCAGCAGTGAAGACAGGGTGTTAAACACCATATATTTT	CASSEDRVLNTIYF	TRBV2	TRBJ1-3	once	NA
TGCAGCGTTGAAGCCGTAACCCCGGGACAGGGGGTTGCTTTTAACTATGGCTACACCTTC	CSVEAVTPGQGVAFNYGYTF	TRBV29-1	TRBJ1-2	NA	TRBD1
TGTGCCAGCAGTACGTATTTCGTAGATGAGCAGTTCTTC	CASSTYFVDEQFF	TRBV6-5	TRBJ2-1	NA	NA
TGTGCCAGCACCCGGGCCCTGAACACTGAAGCTTTCTTT	CASTRALNTEAFF	TRBV11-2	TRBJ1-1	NA	NA
TGTGCCAGCAGTGAATCCCGACAGAGATACCGGGGGGAGCTGTTTTTT	CASSESRQRYRGELFF	TRBV6-1	TRBJ2-2	once	NA
TGTGCCAGCAGTTCGGACCGGGACCCCCGGGGCACTGAAGCTTTCTTT	CASSSDRDPRGTEAFF	TRBV28	TRBJ1-1	NA	NA
TGTGCCAGCAGTGAATTGGTAAACAGACATCAGCCCCAGCATTTT	CASSELVNRHQPQHF	TRBV2	TRBJ1-5	NA	NA
TGTGCCAGCAGCAGCGGGACAGGGGTATACACCGGGGAGCTGTTTTTT	CASSSGTGVYTGELFF	TRBV27	TRBJ2-2	NA	TRBD1
TGTGCCAGCAGCGTAGAACAGGTTGTCTCCGAGCAGTACTTC	CASSVEQVVSEQYF	TRBV9	TRBJ2-7	NA	NA
TGTGCCAGCAGGCCACGGACCCCGGGGATCCACAAAGACTCATACAATGAGCAGTTCTTC	CASRPRTPGIHKDSYNEQFF	TRBV28	TRBJ2-1	NA	NA
TGTGCCAGTATGGGGGTGAGACAGATTGGACAGCCCCAGCATTTT	CASMGVRQIGQPQHF	TRBV19	TRBJ1-5	NA	NA
TGTGCCAGCAGCATCAGGAAGAACACTGAAGCTTTCTTT	CASSIRKNTEAFF	TRBV28	TRBJ1-1	NA	NA
TGCGCCAGCAGCGCAAACAGGGGGCCAGAGACCCAGTACTTC	CASSANRGPETQYF	TRBV5-1	TRBJ2-5	NA	TRBD1
TGTGCCAGCAGCCAAGTTCGACGAGAGCAGTTCTTC	CASSQVRREQFF	TRBV3-1/TRBV3-2	TRBJ2-1	NA	NA
TGTGCCAGTAAACTTCAGGGGCGGGGAGGCTACACCTTC	CASKLQGRGGYTF	TRBV6-5	TRBJ1-2	NA	NA
TGTGCCAGCGGGACAGGAAACACTGAAGCTTTCTTT	CASGTGNTEAFF	TRBV9	TRBJ1-1	once	TRBD1
TGTGCCAGCAGCTTAGGACAGGGGGACACAGATACGCAGTATTTT	CASSLGQGDTDTQYF	TRBV11-3	TRBJ2-3	NA	TRBD1
TGTGCCAGCAGCCTTGGGACAGGGAACACTGAAGCTTTCTTT	CASSLGTGNTEAFF	TRBV3-1/TRBV3-2	TRBJ1-1	NA	TRBD1
TGTGCCACCAGTGAAACAGGGTACGCTAATCAGCCCCAGCATTTT	CATSETGYANQPQHF	TRBV24-1	TRBJ1-5	NA	NA
TGTGCCAGCAGTTCGGCGGGGAGGAAGGCTTTCTTT	CASSSAGRKAFF	TRBV28	TRBJ1-1	NA	NA
TGTGCCAGCAGTTTTGGGATTGAAGCTTTCTTT	CASSFGIEAFF	TRBV12-3/TRBV12-4	TRBJ1-1	NA	NA
TGTGCCAGCAGTGAGTCTGGGACAGGGTACTACGAGCAGTACTTC	CASSESGTGYYEQYF	TRBV27	TRBJ2-7	once	TRBD1
TGTGCCAGCAGCCCAGCAAGGGACATACTCTCCTACAATGAGCAGTTCTTC	CASSPARDILSYNEQFF	TRBV3-1/TRBV3-2	TRBJ2-1	few	NA
TGTGCCAGCTCACAGGGGGCTGGGGGCTACGAGCAGTACTTC	CASSQGAGGYEQYF	TRBV18	TRBJ2-7	NA	TRBD1
TGTGCCAGCAGCTTAGATCAGGGCAGGAATGAAGCTTTCTTT	CASSLDQGRNEAFF	TRBV11-2	TRBJ1-1	NA	NA
TGTGCCATCAGTGAGATTAGTACAGGGGGAGACACCGGGGAGCTGTTTTTT	CAISEISTGGDTGELFF	TRBV10-3	TRBJ2-2	NA	TRBD1
TGTGCCAGCCTCCCCGGGACAGGGATCCGAAGGAAACTGTTTTTT	CASLPGTGIRRKLFF	TRBV28	TRBJ1-4	NA	TRBD1
TGTGCCAGCAGCCCTACGGGGGGGAGTTTGAGCACCGGGGAGCTGTTTTTT	CASSPTGGSLSTGELFF	TRBV3-1/TRBV3-2	TRBJ2-2	NA	TRBD2